One TCR beta chain is described in this entry. The sample originates from a study of cytomegalovirus exposure and HLA in healthy donors. Sequenced by immunoSEQ multiplex PCR; TCRdb stores in-frame clones only, minus some. The table has 100,000 to 150,000 clones, roughly 88% seen once. CDR3 length equals 12 residues. The V and J ends lost 6 bases and 1 base respectively, with 6 bases between them. Germline V gene lookup returns CDR1 MNHNS and CDR2 SASEGT. This TCR came from a man aged 18 to 30 in good health and CMV-seronegative. Sequencing input: PBMCs. The chain employs TRBV6-1 and TRBJ1-1; no definite D call. This CDR3 reads CASRNRNTEAFF. The CDR3 coding sequence is TGTGCCAGCAGGAACAGGAACACTGAAGCTTTCTTT.